Below are 5 T cell receptor beta chains sequenced from a single sample in a study of T cell responses to AZD1222 COVID-19 vaccine. This table comes from immunoSEQ multiplex PCR, and its TCRdb copy is limited to in-frame clones, with some not included. This table holds roughly 170,000 clones, approximately 94% found once. The input for sequencing was peripheral blood, taken 28 days after the second AZD1222 dose. The receptors were gathered from an adult who received the AZD1222 COVID-19 vaccine.

Concerning this clone itself: The junction differs from germline at one of its ends, possibly a read error. Additional DNA sequences in this sample encode the identical CDR3. The chain joins TRBV27 to TRBJ1-1; D not certain. This CDR3 contains 13 residues. The V gene's germline CDR1 is MNHEY and CDR2 SMNVEV (reference sequence). CDR3 in amino acids: CASSLSPNTEAFF. The CDR3 DNA is TGTGCCAGCAGTCTATCCCCGAACACTGAAGCTTTCTTT.

The chain is built from TRBV15 and TRBJ1-1; D may be TRBD1 (6 bases). Germline V gene lookup returns CDR1 LNHNV and CDR2 YYDKDF (reference sequence). V was cut by 5 bases and J by 10 bases, with 20 bases left in between. CDR3 size: 14 residues. CDR3 sequence: CATSSLTGGVSAFF. CDR3 nucleotide sequence: TGTGCCACCAGCTCCTTGACAGGTGGGGTATCAGCTTTCTTT.

The chain carries TRBV19 and TRBJ1-5; D remains unclear. The CDR3 runs 12 residues. Per germline, CDR1 LNHDA and CDR2 SQIVND (reference sequence). V was cut by 6 bases and J by 2 bases, with 5 bases left in between. The CDR3 DNA reads TGTGCCAGTAGGATGGGCAATCAGCCCCAGCATTTT. This translates into CASRMGNQPQHF.

The rearrangement uses TRBV6-5 and TRBJ1-4; no reliable D call. The CDR3 totals 15 residues. Germline V lookup: CDR1 MNHEY, CDR2 SVGAGI. Deletions cut 6 bases from V and 0 bases from J, with 11 bases between. CDR3 loop: CASSWTDSTNEKLFF. CDR3 sequence (DNA): TGTGCCAGCAGCTGGACGGATTCAACTAATGAAAAACTGTTTTTT.

The chain couples TRBV5-1 to TRBJ1-3; D possibly corresponds to TRBD1 (5 bases). From germline, CDR1 is SGHRS and CDR2 YFSETQ. The V and J ends lost 5 bases and 1 base respectively, with 13 bases between them. The CDR3 is 15 amino acids. CDR3 DNA: TGCGCCAGCAGGGTGGGGACGGGTTCTGGAAACACCATATATTTT. Amino acids: CASRVGTGSGNTIYF.